The 26 T cell receptor beta chains reported below all come from one sample, sequenced in a study of T-cell reconstitution after alpha-beta-depleted transplantation in children. For TCRbeta, the library was prepared with unique molecular identifiers. TCRdb reprocessed the PCR reads via MiXCR and lists one record per CDR3 protein. The sample gives some 240,000 distinct CDR3 sequences, around 12% of which show up once; 2% to 3% is in the top ten. Sequenced here: PBMCs from the stem cell graft donor, sampled from the stem cell graft. The receptors were gathered from a human donor who donated a stem cell graft to a child with acute lymphoblastic leukemia.

This clonotype appeared many times. The V call is TRBV27, the J call TRBJ1-5, with D possibly matching TRBD1 (5 bases). The germline gives CDR1 MNHEY, CDR2 SMNVEV (reference sequence). V was pared by 4 bases and J by 1 base, with 14 bases between. The CDR3 extends over 16 amino acids. The CDR3 DNA reads as TGTGCCAGCAGTTCGTCCGGGACCCCCAGCAATCAGCCCCAGCATTTT. This codes for CASSSSGTPSNQPQHF.

This clonotype was found a few times. The rearrangement joins TRBV5-6 to TRBJ2-1; weak D call: TRBD2 (5 bases). This CDR3 spans 18 amino acids. The V end lost 4 bases, the J end lost 0 bases, and 20 bases lay between the germline ends. Germline CDR1 reads SGHDT; CDR2 reads YYEEEE. The CDR3 reads CASSPRPRRLSSYNEQFF. CDR3 in DNA: TGTGCCAGCAGCCCCCGCCCTCGGCGACTAAGCTCCTACAATGAGCAGTTCTTC.

There are many counts of this clonotype. The chain couples TRBV20-1 to TRBJ2-3; 13 nucleotides line up with TRBD2. Germline V CDR1 and CDR2: DFQATT, SNEGSKA (reference sequence). Unmatched junction bases numbered 2, after V lost 0 bases and J lost 2 bases. This CDR3 is built from 16 residues. CDR3 amino acids: CSARDGTSGITDTQYF. The CDR3 nucleotides read TGCAGTGCTAGAGATGGGACTAGCGGGATCACAGATACGCAGTATTTT.

This clonotype was detected many times. The chain joins TRBV4-2 to TRBJ2-7; TRBD2 might be the D (5 bases). The V end lost 0 bases, the J end lost 5 bases, and 8 bases lay between the germline ends. CDR1 and CDR2 (germline): LGHNA, YNFKEQ. The CDR3 runs to 13 residues. CDR3: CASSQDRRDEQYF. The CDR3 DNA is TGTGCCAGCAGCCAAGATCGGCGGGACGAGCAGTACTTC.

Worth noting for this clonotype: Possible read error: a much larger clone is one base away. The chain links TRBV12-5 to TRBJ1-1; D is ambiguous. CDR1 and CDR2 from the germline V gene are LGHNT and FRNRAP. The CDR3 length is 13 residues. DNA of the CDR3: TGTGCTAGTGGTTGGGGTACTAGCACTGAATCTTTCTTT. Translated: CASGWGTSTESFF. Supplemented by reference TRBV12-5 and TRBJ1-1, the full variable domain reads DARVTQTPRHKVTEMGQEVTMRCQPILGHNTVFWYRQTMMQGLELLAYFRNRAPLDDSGMPKDRFSAEMPDATLATLKIQPSEPRDSAVYFCASGWGTSTESFFGQGTRLTVV.

This clonotype was recorded many times. J is TRBJ1-5 and V is TRBV6-5; D might be TRBD1 (6 bases). V lost 0 bases and J 4 bases, leaving 16 bases between the germline ends. CDR3 length: 17 amino acids. Germline CDR1 is MNHEY and CDR2 is SVGAGI. Written as DNA, the CDR3 is TGTGCCAGCAGTTACTCGATGCCCGGGGGCATGAATCAGCCCCAGCATTTT. It translates to CASSYSMPGGMNQPQHF.

This clonotype was observed many times. Here the CDR3 DNA reads TGTGCCAGCAGTTTATTATACGGCTACGAGCAGTACTTC. The encoded protein is CASSLLYGYEQYF. The chain recombines TRBV28 with TRBJ2-7; no firm D call. The CDR3 runs 13 residues. Per the germline V gene, CDR1 is MDHEN and CDR2 is SYDVKM. The V end was cut by 1 base, the J end by 3 bases, with 7 bases between. The whole variable domain, remainder taken from reference TRBV28 and TRBJ2-7, is DVKVTQSSRYLVKRTGEKVFLECVQDMDHENMFWYRQDPGLGLRLIYFSYDVKMKEKGDIPEGYSVSREKKERFSLILESASTNQTSMYLCASSLLYGYEQYFGPGTRLTVT.

On this clonotype itself: Just one base apart from a much larger clone, this may be a read error. This sequence joins TRBV12-3 or TRBV12-4 and TRBJ1-2, with D possibly matching TRBD1 (6 bases). The CDR3 length is 12 residues. The CDR3 sequence: CASSQQGSGDTF. The CDR3 coding sequence is TGTGCCAGCAGTCAACAGGGTTCTGGCGACACCTTC.

This clonotype was recorded many times. The chain has TRBV3-1 and TRBJ1-4, with D possibly being TRBD1 (6 bases). Germline lookup yields CDR1 LGHDT and CDR2 YNNKEL (reference sequence). V lost 1 base to trimming and J lost 8 bases, with 11 bases between them. The CDR3 has 14 residues. This CDR3 is CASSQVQGREKLFF. The CDR3 DNA follows: TGTGCCAGCAGCCAAGTACAGGGTCGCGAAAAACTGTTTTTT.

In this sample, this clonotype turned up many times. The chain has TRBV5-1 and TRBJ1-1; 8 positions match TRBD1. CDR1 and CDR2 (germline): SGHRS, YFSETQ. The CDR3 contains 17 residues. V gave up 2 bases and J gave up 3 bases; unmatched junction bases: 12. In nucleotides, the CDR3 is TGCGCCAGCAGCTTCTTACCAGGGGGCGCACTTGACACTGAAGCTTTCTTT. Protein: CASSFLPGGALDTEAFF.

This clonotype was observed many times. The gene calls are TRBV27 and TRBJ2-1, with a possible D match to TRBD1 (7 bases). Germline lookup yields CDR1 MNHEY and CDR2 SMNVEV (reference sequence). Trimming removed 6 bases from V and 9 bases from J, with 24 bases in between. CDR3 length: 16 residues. The CDR3 sequence: CASSGPGRGATGEQFF. CDR3 nucleotides: TGTGCCAGCAGCGGACCGGGCAGGGGGGCCACGGGTGAGCAGTTCTTC.

This clonotype has at least ten counts. V usage is TRBV12-3 or TRBV12-4 and J usage is TRBJ2-3, with 9 bases fitting TRBD1. The CDR3 runs 14 residues. Unmatched junction bases numbered 7, after V lost 8 bases and J lost 4 bases. The DNA for the CDR3 is TGTGCCAGCGGGACAGGGAACTCCGCAGATACGCAGTATTTT. Translating gives CASGTGNSADTQYF.

This clonotype was picked up a small number of times. The V and J genes are TRBV20-1 and TRBJ2-5; TRBD2 matches 7 bases. V shed 3 bases, J shed 4 bases, and the junction held 14 bases outside the gene matches. The germline V gene has CDR1 DFQATT and CDR2 SNEGSKA (reference sequence). There are 16 residues in the CDR3. This CDR3 reads CSAREAGAHFGETQYF. The CDR3 nucleotides are TGCAGTGCTAGGGAGGCGGGAGCGCATTTCGGAGAGACCCAGTACTTC.

This clonotype was detected ten times or more. The J gene is TRBJ1-3, the V gene TRBV6-1, with 7 bases that match TRBD1. The CDR3 contains 15 residues. CDR1 MNHNS and CDR2 SASEGT come from the germline V gene. The J segment lost 0 bases and the V segment lost 5 bases, leaving 4 bases of the junction unmatched. The CDR3 nucleotides read TGTGCCAGCAGTCAGACAGGGTACTCTGGAAACACCATATATTTT. Residues: CASSQTGYSGNTIYF.

At least ten counts were recorded for this clonotype. The rearrangement joins TRBV5-1 to TRBJ2-7; D perhaps matches TRBD2 (7 bases). The CDR3 has 15 residues. Between the trimmed V and J ends, which lost 1 base and 4 bases, there was a span of 15 bases. The germline V gene has CDR1 SGHRS and CDR2 YFSETQ. The CDR3: CASSLWGGSLYEQYF. The CDR3 DNA reads TGCGCCAGCAGCTTGTGGGGGGGCAGCCTTTACGAGCAGTACTTC.

This clonotype was observed a few times. The gene calls are TRBV4-3 and TRBJ2-1, with D perhaps being TRBD1 or TRBD2 (6 bases each). The V end lost 3 bases, the J end lost 7 bases, and 19 bases lay between the germline ends. Germline CDR1 is LGHNA and CDR2 is YSLEER. CDR3 size: 16 residues. The CDR3 reads CASSQGLGGRGNEQFF. The DNA of the CDR3 is TGCGCCAGCAGCCAGGGGTTGGGGGGCCGTGGGAATGAGCAGTTCTTC.

V usage is TRBV30 and J usage is TRBJ1-5; TRBD1 might be the D (5 bases). The CDR3 spans 13 residues. The V end lost 6 bases, the J end lost 11 bases, and 20 bases lay between the germline ends. CDR1 GTSNPN and CDR2 SVGIG come from the germline V gene (reference sequence). In DNA form, the CDR3 reads TGTGCCTGCGGCGAGACAGTTCCTGGGACCCAGCATTTT. This codes for CACGETVPGTQHF.

This clonotype was seen many times. The rearrangement joins TRBV28 to TRBJ2-7; D unresolved. CDR3 length: 12 residues. Germline CDR1 and CDR2: MDHEN and SYDVKM. V was shortened by 2 bases and J by 6 bases, with 8 bases between the two germline ends. The DNA of the CDR3 is TGTGCCAGCAGTTTAAACCCATTCGAGCAGTACTTC. Its translation is CASSLNPFEQYF.

The gene calls are TRBV2 and TRBJ1-5; D may be TRBD1 (5 bases). The CDR3 length is 15 residues. Germline CDR1 and CDR2: SNHLY and FYNNEI. The ends were cut back, 0 bases at V and 7 bases at J, with 13 bases in the middle. Here the CDR3 reads CASSEARSGMQPQHF. In DNA, the CDR3 is TGTGCCAGCAGTGAAGCTCGGTCAGGGATGCAGCCCCAGCATTTT.

This clonotype was seen ten or more times. The rearrangement links TRBV20-1 to TRBJ1-4, with D perhaps TRBD1 (5 bases). This CDR3 is 17 amino acids long. With 2 bases removed from V and 3 bases from J, the gap between germline ends came to 19 bases. Per germline, CDR1 DFQATT and CDR2 SNEGSKA (reference sequence). The CDR3 region has the DNA TGCAGTGCTAGATCTCCGGGACCTCTTCTTGCTAATGAAAAACTGTTTTTT. It yields the protein CSARSPGPLLANEKLFF.

The gene calls are TRBV12-3 or TRBV12-4 and TRBJ2-3; 8 bases agree with TRBD2. V was clipped by 6 bases and J by 4 bases; unmatched bases: 9. This CDR3 spans 15 amino acids. The CDR3 DNA reads as TGTGCCAGCAGCGGGACTTTCGGGGGGGCAGATACGCAGTATTTT. Protein sequence: CASSGTFGGADTQYF.

This clonotype was picked up many times. The J gene is TRBJ2-7, the V gene TRBV5-1; D is uncertain. With 1 base removed from V and 4 bases from J, the gap between germline ends came to 9 bases. From germline, CDR1 is SGHRS and CDR2 YFSETQ. This CDR3 has 13 amino acids. In DNA, the CDR3 is TGCGCCAGCAGCTTGTCCACCGGGTACGAGCAGTACTTC. Translating it yields CASSLSTGYEQYF.

In this sample, this clonotype turned up many times. The V and J genes are TRBV28 and TRBJ2-7, with 8 positions matching TRBD2. The V segment lost 1 base and the J segment 3 bases; nucleotides outside the gene matches: 11. CDR3 length: 17 amino acids. Germline V lookup: CDR1 MDHEN, CDR2 SYDVKM. This chain's CDR3 is CASSLSQYIAGLYEQYF. The CDR3 region has the DNA TGTGCCAGCAGTTTATCCCAATATATAGCGGGACTCTACGAGCAGTACTTC.

In its sample, this clonotype was seen a few times. One junction end disagrees with the germline gene, perhaps due to a read error. V gene TRBV20-1 combines with J gene TRBJ2-1; 9 nucleotides line up with TRBD2. This CDR3 has 17 residues. The V gene's germline CDR1 is DFQATT and CDR2 SNEGSKA (reference sequence). In DNA form, the CDR3 reads TGCTGTGCTAGAGATATCCCCGAGCGGGAGGTTTACAATGAGCAGTTCTTC. It translates to CCARDIPEREVYNEQFF.

This clonotype has at least ten counts. The chain carries TRBV28 and TRBJ2-1; possibly TRBD2 for D (5 bases). Between the trimmed V and J ends, which lost 7 bases and 5 bases, there was a span of 12 bases. The CDR3 has 13 amino acids. From germline, CDR1 is MDHEN and CDR2 SYDVKM. The CDR3 loop is CASTTRGDNEQFF. CDR3 bases: TGTGCCAGCACCACCCGGGGAGACAATGAGCAGTTCTTC.

The rearrangement links TRBV7-2 to TRBJ1-5, with D possibly being TRBD1 (6 bases). The CDR3 loop spans 14 amino acids. Trimming pared 8 bases from V and 1 base from J, leaving 12 bases between. The germline V gene has CDR1 SGHTA and CDR2 FQGNSA. The CDR3 region has the DNA TGTGCCAGCGGTGCAGGGACAAGCAATCAGCCCCAGCATTTT. It translates to CASGAGTSNQPQHF.